One and the same sample provided the 9 T cell receptor beta chains below, sequenced in a study of blood T cell repertoires in COVID-19. Assay: immunoSEQ multiplex PCR; the TCRdb copy retains only in-frame clones and omits some. The table shows a few hundred thousand clones, with approximately 90% occurring only once. Sequenced material: peripheral blood. These receptors were collected from a man aged 18 to 30 with active or convalescent COVID-19.

V and J are TRBV5-1 and TRBJ1-1; D ambiguous. The V and J ends lost 4 bases and 5 bases respectively, with 18 bases between them. From germline, CDR1 is SGHRS and CDR2 YFSETQ. The length of the CDR3 is 15 residues. The CDR3 is CASSPRDPGKTEAFF. CDR3 nucleotide sequence: TGCGCCAGCAGCCCCCGGGATCCGGGAAAGACTGAAGCTTTCTTT. Variable domain in full (rest from reference TRBV5-1 and TRBJ1-1): KAGVTQTPRYLIKTRGQQVTLSCSPISGHRSVSWYQQTPGQGLQFLFEYFSETQRNKGNFPGRFSGRQFSNSRSEMNVSTLELGDSALYLCASSPRDPGKTEAFFGQGTRLTVV.

The DNA for the CDR3 is TGTGCCAGCAGCCAAGGGACTAGCGGGAGGATCAATGAGCAGTTCTTC. Translating gives CASSQGTSGRINEQFF. V and J are TRBV5-4 and TRBJ2-1; TRBD2 aligns across 15 bases. Trimming at V came to 4 bases and at J to 6 bases, leaving 5 bases not matched to a gene. CDR3 size: 16 residues. CDR1 SGHNT and CDR2 YYREEE come from the germline V gene (reference sequence).

The count of this clone is one. Other nucleotide sequences in the sample specify the same CDR3. The rearrangement joins TRBV27 to TRBJ1-1; perhaps TRBD1 as D (5 bases). Trimming shortened V by 3 bases and J by 4 bases, and 9 bases separated the two germline ends. Per the germline V gene, CDR1 is MNHEY and CDR2 is SMNVEV (reference sequence). The CDR3 loop spans 13 amino acids. The DNA of the CDR3 is TGTGCCAGCAGTTTTGGGGGAGGCACTGAAGCTTTCTTT. Protein: CASSFGGGTEAFF.

This chain connects TRBV7-2 to TRBJ2-2, with 8 bases that match TRBD2. The germline V gene has CDR1 SGHTA and CDR2 FQGNSA. The CDR3 has 19 residues. V dropped 1 base and J dropped 0; count of bases not matched to a gene: 10. The CDR3 loop reads CASSLGFSLAGANTGELFF. Written as DNA, the CDR3 is TGTGCCAGCAGCTTAGGATTTTCCCTAGCGGGCGCGAACACCGGGGAGCTGTTTTTT.

The chain couples TRBV5-4 to TRBJ2-1; 11 bases agree with TRBD2. Germline V gene sequence: CDR1 SGHNT, CDR2 YYREEE (reference sequence). CDR3 length equals 20 residues. J gave up 3 bases and V 3 bases, and 17 bases lay outside the gene matches. The CDR3 DNA reads as TGTGCCAGCAGCTCTGGGGTCGGGGCTAGCGGGAGGCTCCGCTACAATGAGCAGTTCTTC. Translation: CASSSGVGASGRLRYNEQFF.

Details on this clone: One junction end does not reproduce the germline sequence, and a read error may be involved. J is TRBJ1-2 and V is TRBV15, with a weak D call TRBD1 (5 bases). From germline, CDR1 is LNHNV and CDR2 YYDKDF (reference sequence). The CDR3 has 16 residues. The CDR3 sequence is CATSRDLVGQGYGHTF. The CDR3 nucleotides are TGTGCCACCAGCAGAGATCTCGTGGGGCAGGGCTATGGCCACACCTTC.

The count of this clone is one. The chain employs TRBV24-1 and TRBJ1-2; D may be TRBD1 (5 bases). With 9 bases removed from V and 4 bases from J, the gap between germline ends came to 8 bases. This CDR3 has 11 amino acids. Per germline, CDR1 KGHDR and CDR2 SFDVKD. In nucleotides, the CDR3 is TGTGCCACCTTGGGGCCCTATGGCTACACCTTC. Translated, it gives CATLGPYGYTF.

The chain uses TRBV28 and TRBJ1-6, with D possibly being TRBD1 (5 bases). The CDR3 covers 14 residues. V shed 7 bases and J shed 10 bases, with 17 bases lying between them. Germline CDR1 and CDR2: MDHEN and SYDVKM. The CDR3 protein is CASTSLGGKSPLHF. DNA of the CDR3: TGTGCCAGCACCTCATTGGGGGGAAAGTCACCCCTCCACTTT.

The chain is built from TRBV5-1 and TRBJ1-1; the D gene is possibly TRBD1 (6 bases). Germline assignment: CDR1 SGHRS and CDR2 YFSETQ. The CDR3 runs to 16 residues. The ends were cut back, 3 bases at V and 3 bases at J, with 18 bases in the middle. CDR3: CASSSLLGARDTEAFF. The CDR3 DNA reads as TGCGCCAGCAGCTCTCTCTTGGGGGCGCGGGACACTGAAGCTTTCTTT.